This T cell receptor beta chain was profiled in a study of cytotoxic CD8 clonotypes in ibrutinib-treated CLL. Produced via immunoSEQ multiplex PCR; TCRdb's table is partial and in-frame only. This table has 150,000 to 200,000 clones, roughly four fifths appearing once. This clone has just a few counts. The antigen is undetermined. Trimming cost V 3 bases and J 6 bases, with 20 bases left between them. The CDR3 sequence is 17 residues long. Germline CDR1 is LNHNV and CDR2 is YYDKDF (reference sequence). Overall study findings and caveats: Whereas clonality rose at ibrutinib response, it declined toward baseline at progression.

TCR beta libraries used 2 to 2.5 micrograms of genomic DNA from cryopreserved PBMCs. This sequence originates from a human donor with chronic lymphocytic leukemia. Specimen: PBMCs, collected after 24 months of ibrutinib treatment. The chain is built from TRBV15 and TRBJ1-4; possibly TRBD1 for D (5 bases). CDR3 in amino acids: CATSSLTGGTSHEKLFF. The CDR3 DNA reads TGTGCCACCAGCAGCCTCACGGGGGGGACCAGTCATGAAAAACTGTTTTTT. The full variable domain, completed using reference TRBV15 and TRBJ1-4, is DAMVIQNPRYQVTQFGKPVTLSCSQTLNHNVMYWYQQKSSQAPKLLFHYYDKDFNNEADTPDNFQSRRPNTSFCFLDIRSPGLGDTAMYLCATSSLTGGTSHEKLFFGSGTQLSVL.